This TCR beta chain was retrieved from a study of cytomegalovirus exposure and HLA in healthy donors. A roughly 130-subject validation cohort, separate from the approximately 670-subject first cohort, supplied the donors. As regards this clone: As yet, its antigen is unknown.

The repertoire was sequenced with immunoSEQ multiplex PCR; TCRdb's copy has only in-frame clones and lacks some. The table records about 65,000 clones, about 90% of them present only once. Study observations and caveats: The study labeled 150 to 200 TCR beta chains cytomegalovirus-associated.

This TCR was recovered from a woman younger than 35 in good health and CMV-seronegative. Sample: PBMCs.

CDR3 in amino acids: CASAKAEEKLFF. The CDR3, as DNA: TGTGCCAGCGCAAAGGCGGAAGAAAAACTGTTTTTT. This chain uses TRBV2 with TRBJ1-4; D remains unclear. V dropped 8 bases and J dropped 8 bases, with 12 bases sitting between them. Germline V gives CDR1 SNHLY, CDR2 FYNNEI. This CDR3 spans 12 amino acids.